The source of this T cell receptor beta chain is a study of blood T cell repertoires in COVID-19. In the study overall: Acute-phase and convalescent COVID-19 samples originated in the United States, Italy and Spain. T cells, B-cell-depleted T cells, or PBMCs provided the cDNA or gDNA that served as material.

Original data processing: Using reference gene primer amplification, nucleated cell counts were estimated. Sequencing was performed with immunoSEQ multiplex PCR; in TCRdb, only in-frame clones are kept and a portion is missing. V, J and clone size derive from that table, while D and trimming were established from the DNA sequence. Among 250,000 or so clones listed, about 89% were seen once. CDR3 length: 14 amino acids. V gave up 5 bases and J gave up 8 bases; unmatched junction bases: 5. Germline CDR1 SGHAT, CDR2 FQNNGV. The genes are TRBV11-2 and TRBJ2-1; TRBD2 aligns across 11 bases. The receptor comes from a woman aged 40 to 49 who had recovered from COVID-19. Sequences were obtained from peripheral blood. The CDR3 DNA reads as TGTGCCAGCAGCATAGCGGGGGGGGGCGATGAGCAGTTCTTC. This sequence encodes CASSIAGGGDEQFF.